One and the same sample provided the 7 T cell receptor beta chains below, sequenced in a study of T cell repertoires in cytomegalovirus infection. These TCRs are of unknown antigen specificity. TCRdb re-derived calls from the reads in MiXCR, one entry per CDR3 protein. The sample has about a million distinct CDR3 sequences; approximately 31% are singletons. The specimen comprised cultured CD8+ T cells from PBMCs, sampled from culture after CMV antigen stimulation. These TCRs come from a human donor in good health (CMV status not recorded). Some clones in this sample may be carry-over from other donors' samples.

The CDR3 is CASGQPLTYEQYF. As DNA, the CDR3 is TGTGCCAGCGGACAACCTCTAACCTACGAGCAGTACTTC. The gene calls are TRBV27 and TRBJ2-7, with D maybe TRBD1 (5 bases). Germline V gene sequence: CDR1 MNHEY, CDR2 SMNVEV (reference sequence). The germline V and J ends were trimmed by 8 bases and 2 bases, with 13 bases remaining between them. The CDR3 totals 13 residues.

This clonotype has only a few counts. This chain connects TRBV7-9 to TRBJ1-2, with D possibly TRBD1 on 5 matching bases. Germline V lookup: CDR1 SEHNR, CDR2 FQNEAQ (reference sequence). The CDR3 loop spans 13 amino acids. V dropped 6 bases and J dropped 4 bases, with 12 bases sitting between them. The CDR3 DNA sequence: TGTGCCAGCAGGAATGGACACGTCTATGGCTACACCTTC. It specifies CASRNGHVYGYTF.

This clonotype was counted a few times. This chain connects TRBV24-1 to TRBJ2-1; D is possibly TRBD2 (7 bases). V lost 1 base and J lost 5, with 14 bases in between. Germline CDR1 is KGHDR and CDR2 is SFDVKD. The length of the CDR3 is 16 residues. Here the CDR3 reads CATSDLSGGAHNEQFF. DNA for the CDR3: TGTGCCACCAGTGATTTAAGTGGGGGGGCCCACAATGAGCAGTTCTTC.

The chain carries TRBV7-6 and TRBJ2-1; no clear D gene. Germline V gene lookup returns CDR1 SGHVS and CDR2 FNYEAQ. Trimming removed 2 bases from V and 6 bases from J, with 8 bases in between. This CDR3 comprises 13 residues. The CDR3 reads CASSLSNINEQFF. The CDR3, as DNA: TGTGCCAGCAGCTTAAGTAATATCAATGAGCAGTTCTTC. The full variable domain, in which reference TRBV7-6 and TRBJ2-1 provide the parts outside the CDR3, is GAGVSQSPRYKVTKRGQDVALRCDPISGHVSLYWYRQALGQGPEFLTYFNYEAQQDKSGLPNDRFSAERPEGSISTLTIQRTEQRDSAMYRCASSLSNINEQFFGPGTRLTVL.

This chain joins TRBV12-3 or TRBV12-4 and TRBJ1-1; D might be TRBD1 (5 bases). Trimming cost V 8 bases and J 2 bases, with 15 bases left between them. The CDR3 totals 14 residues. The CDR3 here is CASGSSDSNTEAFF. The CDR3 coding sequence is TGTGCCAGCGGATCCTCCGACAGTAACACTGAAGCTTTCTTT.

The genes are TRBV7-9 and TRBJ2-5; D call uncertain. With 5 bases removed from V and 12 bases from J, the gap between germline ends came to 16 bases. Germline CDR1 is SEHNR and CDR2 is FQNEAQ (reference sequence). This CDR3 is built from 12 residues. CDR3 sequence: CASSPYDQTKYF. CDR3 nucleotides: TGTGCCAGCAGCCCATATGACCAGACAAAGTACTTC.

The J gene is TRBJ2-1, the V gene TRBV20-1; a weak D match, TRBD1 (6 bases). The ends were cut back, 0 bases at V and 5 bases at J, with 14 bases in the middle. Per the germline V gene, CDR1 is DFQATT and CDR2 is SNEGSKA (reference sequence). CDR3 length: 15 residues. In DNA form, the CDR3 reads TGCAGTGCTAGAGATCTGGGACACCTAAACAATGAGCAGTTCTTC. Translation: CSARDLGHLNNEQFF.